Shown below are 14 T cell receptor beta chains from a single sample sequenced in a study of blood T cell repertoires in COVID-19. Some clones are missing from TCRdb's copy, which holds only in-frame ones; the method was immunoSEQ multiplex PCR. The repertoire holds roughly 280,000 clones, approximately 80% seen once, with 4.2% in the top ten. Material for sequencing was peripheral blood. These receptors were taken from a man aged 55 to 70 with acute or convalescent COVID-19.

This chain uses TRBV4-3 with TRBJ2-1; 8 bases match TRBD2. V shed 1 base and J 3 bases; nucleotides not matched to a gene: 2. In germline, CDR1 is LGHNA, CDR2 YSLEER. There are 15 residues in the CDR3. As DNA, the CDR3 is TGCGCCAGCAGCCAAGGAGCGGGAGTCTACAATGAGCAGTTCTTC. Residues: CASSQGAGVYNEQFF.

The rearrangement joins TRBV5-6 to TRBJ2-7; D is possibly TRBD2 (5 bases). The CDR3 loop spans 13 amino acids. The germline V gene encodes CDR1 SGHDT and CDR2 YYEEEE. V dropped 2 bases and J dropped 7 bases, with 13 bases sitting between them. The CDR3 DNA reads TGTGCCAGCAGCTTCCCGGAGGCCGGGGAGCAGTACTTC. This encodes CASSFPEAGEQYF.

The rearrangement uses TRBV7-2 and TRBJ2-5; D remains ambiguous. The length of the CDR3 is 13 residues. Germline values: CDR1 SGHTA, CDR2 FQGNSA. Trimming removed 1 base at V and 7 bases at J, with 10 bases between. As DNA, the CDR3 is TGTGCCAGCAGCTTAGAACAGACCAGGACCCAGTACTTC. Residues: CASSLEQTRTQYF.

The chain employs TRBV3-1 (or the pseudogene TRBV3-2) and TRBJ2-7, with 9 bases aligning to TRBD1. CDR3 length: 16 residues. CDR1 and CDR2 (germline): LGHDT, YNNKEL (reference sequence). V was pared by 0 bases and J by 0 bases, with 3 bases of the junction left unmatched. Here the CDR3 reads CASSQEGQGSSYEQYF. In DNA form, the CDR3 reads TGTGCCAGCAGCCAAGAAGGACAGGGGAGCTCCTACGAGCAGTACTTC.

The V and J genes are TRBV4-3 and TRBJ2-4; D gene unclear. The V end was cut by 0 bases, the J end by 0 bases, with 6 bases between. The CDR3 has 15 residues. Germline V lookup: CDR1 LGHNA, CDR2 YSLEER. In DNA, the CDR3 is TGCGCCAGCAGCCAAGATCCGGGAGCCAAAAACATTCAGTACTTC. Its protein product is CASSQDPGAKNIQYF.

The V call is TRBV12-3 or TRBV12-4, the J call TRBJ2-1; the D is unclear. With 2 bases removed from V and 4 bases from J, the gap between germline ends came to 6 bases. The CDR3 covers 13 residues. The CDR3 region has the DNA TGTGCCAGCAGTTTACGCTATTACAATGAGCAGTTCTTC. Protein product: CASSLRYYNEQFF.

V usage is TRBV15 and J usage is TRBJ1-2; D ambiguous. The CDR3 contains 15 residues. CDR1 LNHNV and CDR2 YYDKDF come from the germline V gene (reference sequence). Trimming removed 6 bases at V and 2 bases at J, with 16 bases between. The CDR3 spells CATSTWQAGNYGYTF. Here the CDR3 DNA reads TGTGCCACCAGTACTTGGCAGGCCGGAAACTATGGCTACACCTTC.

The CDR3 is CASKKRRGEVEAGGQDTQYF. The CDR3 nucleotides read TGTGCCAGCAAAAAACGCCGGGGGGAGGTTGAAGCGGGAGGTCAGGATACGCAGTATTTT. The genes are TRBV27 and TRBJ2-3; 9 nucleotides line up with TRBD2. Germline V gene data show CDR1 as MNHEY and CDR2 as SMNVEV (reference sequence). Trimming took 7 bases from V and 6 from J; bases not matched to a gene: 26. The CDR3 totals 20 residues.

The chain joins TRBV6-2 or TRBV6-3 to TRBJ2-5; D uncertain. Germline V gives CDR1 MNHEY, CDR2 SVGEGT. V was pared by 3 bases and J by 0 bases, with 17 bases between. The CDR3 covers 17 residues. The DNA of the CDR3 is TGTGCCAGCAGTTATCCCTCGCACGGTCGCGACCAAGAGACCCAGTACTTC. As protein: CASSYPSHGRDQETQYF.

The chain employs TRBV30 and TRBJ2-1, with TRBD1 matching over 8 bases. Germline V gives CDR1 GTSNPN, CDR2 SVGIG (reference sequence). This CDR3 comprises 12 residues. Unmatched junction bases numbered 10, after V lost 3 bases and J lost 15 bases. The DNA for the CDR3 is TGTGCCTGGAGCACCGGGACAGGTATTCTGTTCTTC. Its translation: CAWSTGTGILFF.

V is TRBV7-9 and J is TRBJ2-7, with 10 bases matching TRBD2. This CDR3 contains 16 residues. Germline V gene lookup returns CDR1 SEHNR and CDR2 FQNEAQ (reference sequence). V lost 5 bases to trimming and J lost 1 base; unmatched junction nucleotides: 8. Here the CDR3 DNA reads TGTGCCAGCAGCCGGGGGCTAGCGGGAGCATCCTACGAGCAGTACTTC. Amino acids: CASSRGLAGASYEQYF. The variable domain in full, completed from reference TRBV7-9 and TRBJ2-7, reads DTGVSQNPRHKITKRGQNVTFRCDPISEHNRLYWYRQTLGQGPEFLTYFQNEAQLEKSRLLSDRFSAERPKGSFSTLEIQRTEQGDSAMYLCASSRGLAGASYEQYFGPGTRLTVT.

The sample holds a few counts of this clone. The chain recombines TRBV29-1 with TRBJ1-2; D is ambiguous. With 7 bases removed from V and 8 bases from J, the gap between germline ends came to 17 bases. CDR1 SQVTM and CDR2 ANQGSEA come from the germline V gene. The CDR3 totals 12 residues. DNA for the CDR3: TGCAGCGGCACCTCGGAGGCCCAAGGCTACACCTTC. The encoded protein is CSGTSEAQGYTF.

This chain uses TRBV19 with TRBJ2-3; the D is unclear. Germline V gives CDR1 LNHDA, CDR2 SQIVND (reference sequence). Trimming took off 5 bases at V and 0 bases at J, with 12 bases between the two ends. This CDR3 has 15 residues. The CDR3 spells CASSPRGFSTDTQYF. DNA for the CDR3: TGTGCCAGTAGTCCCAGAGGTTTTAGCACAGATACGCAGTATTTT.

This chain connects TRBV19 to TRBJ1-2; 8 bases fit TRBD1. CDR3 size: 13 residues. J was trimmed by 7 bases and V by 3 bases; bases with no gene match: 4. The V gene's germline CDR1 is LNHDA and CDR2 SQIVND (reference sequence). CDR3 nucleotide sequence: TGTGCCAGTAGTATGCAGGGGGCTGGTGGCTACACCTTC. Its translation is CASSMQGAGGYTF.